Presented here are 25 T cell receptor beta chains from one specimen sequenced in a study of vaccination effects on CD4 cells after COVID-19. Here immunoSEQ multiplex PCR was the method, and the copy in TCRdb shows in-frame clones only, minus some. The sample consists of 50,000 to 65,000 clones, about 80% of them appearing once. Their target antigens are unknown. Prior to sequencing, the ViraFEST assay stimulated PBMC with viral peptide pools, which expanded the antigen-specific CD4+ T cells. Investigators separated out CD4+ T cells once around 11 days of culture had passed. Subjects were given two BNT162b2 or mRNA-1273 vaccine doses. This material consisted of CD4+ T cells from PBMCs cultured with HCoV-229E spike peptides, taken after COVID-19 vaccination. The source of these receptors is a human donor who received a COVID-19 vaccine.

The chain is built from TRBV27 and TRBJ2-1; TRBD2 matches 12 bases. This CDR3 comprises 15 residues. Germline V gene lookup returns CDR1 MNHEY and CDR2 SMNVEV (reference sequence). The J segment lost 5 bases and the V segment lost 5 bases, leaving 4 bases of the junction unmatched. CDR3 nucleotides: TGTGCCAGCAGTAAACTAGCGGGGGGTCACAATGAGCAGTTCTTC. It specifies CASSKLAGGHNEQFF.

The chain recombines TRBV7-9 with TRBJ1-4, with D possibly TRBD1 on 5 matching bases. The CDR3 has 15 amino acids. Germline-derived CDR1 and CDR2 are SEHNR and FQNEAQ (reference sequence). The V and J ends lost 1 base and 7 bases respectively, with 13 bases between them. This CDR3 reads CASSLVAGKGEKLFF. CDR3 in DNA: TGTGCCAGCAGCTTAGTTGCAGGGAAGGGTGAAAAACTGTTTTTT.

This chain links TRBV19 with TRBJ1-1; 7 nucleotides align to TRBD1. V trimming: 2 bases; J trimming: 1 base; junction bases outside the gene matches: 4. The CDR3 totals 15 residues. Germline V gene lookup returns CDR1 LNHDA and CDR2 SQIVND (reference sequence). This chain's CDR3 is CASSIQGTANTEAFF. The CDR3 region has the DNA TGTGCCAGTAGTATACAAGGGACAGCGAACACTGAAGCTTTCTTT.

The chain carries TRBV6-5 and TRBJ2-1, with D tentatively TRBD2 (5 bases). Between the trimmed V and J ends, which lost 0 bases and 1 base, there was a span of 7 bases. From germline, CDR1 is MNHEY and CDR2 SVGAGI. The CDR3 length is 15 residues. CDR3 sequence reads: CASSYSRASYNEQFF. As DNA, the CDR3 is TGTGCCAGCAGTTACTCGCGGGCATCCTACAATGAGCAGTTCTTC.

The chain uses TRBV7-2 and TRBJ1-4; D may be TRBD1 (5 bases). The CDR3 loop spans 14 amino acids. Trimming removed 2 bases at V and 8 bases at J, with 12 bases between. Germline CDR1 is SGHTA and CDR2 is FQGNSA. CDR3 bases: TGTGCCAGCAGCTTAAGGAGGGACGGCGAAAAACTGTTTTTT. Its translation is CASSLRRDGEKLFF.

The V and J genes are TRBV7-2 and TRBJ1-1, with D perhaps matching TRBD1 (5 bases). Germline V lookup: CDR1 SGHTA, CDR2 FQGNSA. The CDR3 is 15 residues long. V gave up 1 base and J gave up 3 bases, with 12 bases separating them. The CDR3 reads CASSLVLGAYTEAFF. The CDR3 bases are TGTGCCAGCAGCTTAGTGCTAGGGGCGTACACTGAAGCTTTCTTT.

The chain recombines TRBV29-1 with TRBJ2-3, with a possible D match to TRBD1 (5 bases). This CDR3 spans 13 amino acids. Trimming stripped 6 bases from V and 4 bases from J, with 14 bases between. Germline lookup yields CDR1 SQVTM and CDR2 ANQGSEA. The CDR3 nucleotides are TGCAGCGTGCCAGGACAATCGGCAGATACGCAGTATTTT. It encodes CSVPGQSADTQYF.

The J gene is TRBJ1-6, the V gene TRBV19; D may be TRBD1 (5 bases). This CDR3 is built from 16 residues. CDR1 and CDR2 (germline): LNHDA, SQIVND (reference sequence). V was cut by 3 bases and J by 7 bases, with 16 bases left in between. In DNA form, the CDR3 reads TGTGCCAGTAGTATTGGGGGGACCTCATCCAATTCACCCCTCCACTTT. Protein: CASSIGGTSSNSPLHF. Full variable domain (remainder filled in from reference TRBV19 and TRBJ1-6): DGGITQSPKYLFRKEGQNVTLSCEQNLNHDAMYWYRQDPGQGLRLIYYSQIVNDFQKGDIAEGYSVSREKKESFPLTVTSAQKNPTAFYLCASSIGGTSSNSPLHFGNGTRLTVT.

This sequence joins TRBV18 and TRBJ1-2; 8 bases fit TRBD1. The CDR3 runs to 15 residues. CDR1 is KGHSH, CDR2 LQKENI, per germline. V lost 1 base, J lost 5 bases, and 6 bases stayed unmatched. The CDR3 sequence is CASSPRGQGQYGYTF. The CDR3 region has the DNA TGTGCCAGCTCACCACGAGGACAGGGACAATATGGCTACACCTTC.

V usage is TRBV4-3 and J usage is TRBJ2-7; 7 bases line up with TRBD1. J was trimmed by 2 bases and V by 0 bases; bases with no gene match: 4. The CDR3 loop spans 15 amino acids. The V gene's germline CDR1 is LGHNA and CDR2 YSLEER. The DNA for the CDR3 is TGCGCCAGCAGCCAAGAGAGACAGGGAACCTACGAGCAGTACGTC. It specifies CASSQERQGTYEQYV.

This clone was recorded a few times. The chain employs TRBV5-6 and TRBJ1-6, with 10 bases that match TRBD1. V gave up 2 bases and J gave up 10 bases; unmatched junction bases: 9. CDR1 is SGHDT and CDR2 is YYEEEE in the germline V gene. The CDR3 covers 16 residues. CDR3 loop: CASSFGLGQGNSPLHF. The CDR3 nucleotides read TGTGCCAGCAGCTTCGGGCTGGGACAGGGGAACTCACCCCTCCACTTT. Full variable domain (remainder filled in from reference TRBV5-6 and TRBJ1-6): DAGVTQSPTHLIKTRGQQVTLRCSPKSGHDTVSWYQQALGQGPQFIFQYYEEEERQRGNFPDRFSGHQFPNYSSELNVNALLLGDSALYLCASSFGLGQGNSPLHFGNGTRLTVT.

The V and J genes are TRBV18 and TRBJ2-2; 8 bases map to TRBD1. V gave up 1 base and J gave up 5 bases; unmatched junction bases: 12. This CDR3 is 18 amino acids long. Germline V gene lookup returns CDR1 KGHSH and CDR2 LQKENI. CDR3 DNA: TGTGCCAGCTCACCACGATCCAGGGGGCTGGAAAGAACCGGGGAGCTGTTTTTT. Translated: CASSPRSRGLERTGELFF.

The gene calls are TRBV6-1 and TRBJ1-3; a possible D gene is TRBD1 (5 bases). The CDR3 runs to 16 residues. V was clipped by 4 bases and J by 0 bases, with 13 bases between them. The germline V gene has CDR1 MNHNS and CDR2 SASEGT. Here the CDR3 reads CASSGDGYVSGNTIYF. Here the CDR3 DNA reads TGTGCCAGCAGTGGGGACGGATACGTCTCTGGAAACACCATATATTTT.

As DNA, the CDR3 is TGCGCCAGCAGCCAAGGTCACCTAGCCAGGGCCCCAGATACGCAGTATTTT. Translation gives CASSQGHLARAPDTQYF. The chain joins TRBV4-1 to TRBJ2-3; D may correspond to TRBD1 or TRBD2 (5 bases each). Looked up from germline, CDR1 is MGHRA and CDR2 is YSYEKL. Between the trimmed V and J ends, which lost 1 base and 4 bases, there was a span of 18 bases. The CDR3 contains 17 residues.

For the CDR3, the DNA is TGTGCCAGCATCGTTAATGGAGAGCACATGAACACCGGGGAGCTGTTTTTT. Its translation: CASIVNGEHMNTGELFF. The chain carries TRBV21-1 and TRBJ2-2; TRBD2, as called in the table, went unchecked against the DNA. TRBV21-1 corresponds to a pseudogene. CDR3 size: 17 residues.

The rearrangement links TRBV30 to TRBJ1-4, with D uncertain. The germline CDR1 and CDR2 sequences are GTSNPN and SVGIG (reference sequence). This CDR3 has 13 residues. Trimming removed 1 base from V and 11 bases from J, with 14 bases in between. CDR3 in DNA: TGTGCCTGGAGTGGGATTACCTCGGGGAAACTGTTTTTT. The encoded protein is CAWSGITSGKLFF.

The chain combines TRBV5-1 with TRBJ1-1; no definite D call. The CDR3 contains 15 residues. V lost 3 bases, J lost 0 bases, and 12 bases lay in between. Looked up from germline, CDR1 is SGHRS and CDR2 is YFSETQ. As DNA, the CDR3 is TGCGCCAGCAGCTACCAACACAGCATGAACACTGAAGCTTTCTTT. This translates into CASSYQHSMNTEAFF.

The chain couples TRBV13 to TRBJ1-1; 7 nucleotides agree with TRBD1. With V trimmed by 5 bases and J by 10 bases, 7 bases remained unmatched. Per germline, CDR1 PRHDT and CDR2 FYEKMQ (reference sequence). This CDR3 comprises 12 residues. The CDR3: CASSPGTVRAFF. The CDR3 nucleotides read TGTGCCAGCAGCCCCGGGACAGTGAGAGCTTTCTTT. Complete variable domain (other parts from reference TRBV13 and TRBJ1-1): AAGVIQSPRHLIKEKRETATLKCYPIPRHDTVYWYQQGPGQDPQFLISFYEKMQSDKGSIPDRFSAQQFSDYHSELNMSSLELGDSALYFCASSPGTVRAFFGQGTRLTVV.

The rearrangement uses TRBV30 and TRBJ2-5; 9 bases fit TRBD2. This CDR3 is built from 15 residues. Germline V gene sequence: CDR1 GTSNPN, CDR2 SVGIG (reference sequence). Losses at the gene ends were 4 bases for V and 4 bases for J; bases not matched to a gene: 10. The CDR3 region is CAWTQGTSPGETQYF. CDR3 DNA: TGTGCCTGGACTCAAGGGACTAGCCCTGGAGAGACCCAGTACTTC.

The V gene is TRBV6-6, the J gene TRBJ1-2; no clear D. Germline CDR1 MNHNY, CDR2 SVGAGI (reference sequence). Trimming removed 8 bases at V and 0 bases at J, with 7 bases between. This CDR3 is 12 amino acids long. CDR3 loop: CASATANYGYTF. The CDR3 DNA is TGTGCCAGCGCTACGGCTAACTATGGCTACACCTTC.

The chain recombines TRBV12-3 or TRBV12-4 with TRBJ1-1, with a weak D call TRBD1 (5 bases). CDR3 length: 13 residues. Trimming cost V 3 bases and J 5 bases, with 10 bases left between them. The CDR3 coding sequence is TGTGCCAGCAGTTTCAGGGAGGATACTGAAGCTTTCTTT. Amino acid sequence: CASSFREDTEAFF.

This clone was counted a single time. The junction differs from germline at one of its ends, possibly a read error. The genes are TRBV11-3 and TRBJ1-1; possibly TRBD1 for D (6 bases). CDR1 SGHNT and CDR2 YENEEA come from the germline V gene. The CDR3 contains 11 residues. The CDR3 loop reads CASSLGGTRHF. The CDR3 nucleotides read TGTGCCAGCAGCTTAGGAGGGACAAGACATTTT.

The chain joins TRBV7-2 to TRBJ2-1; D is unresolved. V lost 5 bases, J lost 11 bases, and 4 bases lay in between. This CDR3 comprises 9 residues. Germline V gene lookup returns CDR1 SGHTA and CDR2 FQGNSA. The DNA for the CDR3 is TGTGCCAGCAGCCCTCAGCAGTTCTTC. Its translation is CASSPQQFF.

CDR3 in DNA: TGTGCCAGCAGCATACAGGTGGAGGCGACTGAAGCTTTCTTT. Translating it yields CASSIQVEATEAFF. This chain connects TRBV7-2 to TRBJ1-1, with TRBD1 as a possible D gene (5 bases). Germline CDR1 is SGHTA and CDR2 is FQGNSA. V was cut by 5 bases and J by 5 bases, with 15 bases left in between. This CDR3 contains 14 residues.

This chain uses TRBV3-1 (or the pseudogene TRBV3-2) with TRBJ1-2, with D unclear. Germline-derived CDR1 and CDR2 are LGHDT and YNNKEL (reference sequence). Trimming pared 0 bases from V and 8 bases from J, leaving 7 bases between. The CDR3 contains 12 residues. The DNA for the CDR3 is TGTGCCAGCAGCCAAGACTTGGAGGGCTACACCTTC. Its translation: CASSQDLEGYTF.